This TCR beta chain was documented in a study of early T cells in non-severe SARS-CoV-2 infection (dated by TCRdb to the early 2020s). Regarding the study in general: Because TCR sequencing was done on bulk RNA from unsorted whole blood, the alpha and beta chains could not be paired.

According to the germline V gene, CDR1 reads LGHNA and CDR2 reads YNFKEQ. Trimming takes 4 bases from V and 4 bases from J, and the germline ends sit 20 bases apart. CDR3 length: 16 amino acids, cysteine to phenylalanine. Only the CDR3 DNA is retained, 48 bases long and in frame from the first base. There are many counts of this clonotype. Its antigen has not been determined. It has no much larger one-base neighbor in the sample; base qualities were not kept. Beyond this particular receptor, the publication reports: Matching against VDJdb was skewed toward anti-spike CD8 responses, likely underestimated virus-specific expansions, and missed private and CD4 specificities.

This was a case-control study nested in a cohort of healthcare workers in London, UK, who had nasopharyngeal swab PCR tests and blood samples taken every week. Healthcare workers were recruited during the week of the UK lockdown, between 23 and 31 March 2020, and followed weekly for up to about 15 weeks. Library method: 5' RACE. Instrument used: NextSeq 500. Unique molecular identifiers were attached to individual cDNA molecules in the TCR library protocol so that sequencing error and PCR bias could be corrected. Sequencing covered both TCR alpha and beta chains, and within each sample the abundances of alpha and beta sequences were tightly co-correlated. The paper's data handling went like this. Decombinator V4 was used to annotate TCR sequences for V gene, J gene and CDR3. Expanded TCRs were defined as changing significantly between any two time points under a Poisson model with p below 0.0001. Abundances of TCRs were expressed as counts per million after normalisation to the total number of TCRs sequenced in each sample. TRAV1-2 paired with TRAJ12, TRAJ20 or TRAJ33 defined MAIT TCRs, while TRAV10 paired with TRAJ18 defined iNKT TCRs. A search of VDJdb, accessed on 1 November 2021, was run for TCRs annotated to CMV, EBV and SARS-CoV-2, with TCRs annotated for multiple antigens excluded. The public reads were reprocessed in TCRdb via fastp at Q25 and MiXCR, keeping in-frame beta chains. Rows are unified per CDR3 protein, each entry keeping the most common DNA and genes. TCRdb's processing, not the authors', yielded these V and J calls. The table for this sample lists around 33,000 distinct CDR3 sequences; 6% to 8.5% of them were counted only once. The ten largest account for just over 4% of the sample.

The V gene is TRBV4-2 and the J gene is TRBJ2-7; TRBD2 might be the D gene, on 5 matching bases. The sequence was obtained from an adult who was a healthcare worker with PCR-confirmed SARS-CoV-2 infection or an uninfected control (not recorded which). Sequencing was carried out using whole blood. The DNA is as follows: TGTGCCAGCAGCCCGGCGAGGGAGAGTGCGGTATACGAGCAGTACTTC. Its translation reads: CASSPARESAVYEQYF.